This T cell receptor (beta chain) was documented in a study of cytomegalovirus exposure and HLA in healthy donors. Findings and caveats of the study: Rare TCR sequences dominated, though some public TCRs recurred in many donors. The authors confirmed in vitro that a few CMV-associated chains were specific for CMV antigens. With high specificity and sensitivity, the classifier reportedly diagnosed cytomegalovirus status.

Notes on this clone: No antigen is known for it.

The assay was immunoSEQ multiplex PCR, and TCRdb's table has in-frame clones only and misses some. The table has 150,000 or so clones, 90% seen once. Among the 120 subjects of the validation cohort, separate from the roughly 700-subject first cohort, were the donors. V lost 0 bases and J 5 bases, leaving 9 bases between the germline ends. CDR3 length: 13 amino acids. Germline CDR1 reads SGHRS; CDR2 reads YFSETQ. The V gene is TRBV5-1, the J gene TRBJ2-7; a possible D gene is TRBD1 (6 bases). This TCR was sampled from a woman in her twenties or thirties in good health and CMV-seropositive. Sequenced material: PBMCs. CDR3 DNA: TGCGCCAGCAGCTTGGTGGGGGCCCACGAGCAGTACTTC. This translates into CASSLVGAHEQYF.